This TCR beta chain originates from a study of blood T cell repertoires in COVID-19. As for the study in general: Samples taken during acute and convalescent COVID-19 were collected in the United States, Italy and Spain. PBMCs, B-cell-depleted T cells, or T cells provided the cDNA or gDNA that made up the material.

Trimming pared 4 bases from V and 5 bases from J, leaving 5 bases between. The germline V gene has CDR1 MDHEN and CDR2 SYDVKM. The CDR3 is 12 amino acids. Turning to this clone: Other DNA sequences within the sample encode an identical CDR3.

Original analysis: Nucleated cell counts were estimated from reference gene primer amplification. The repertoire was sequenced with immunoSEQ multiplex PCR; TCRdb's copy has only in-frame clones and lacks some. V and J calls and clone size come straight from that table; D and trimming were deduced from the DNA. The top ten clones hold 4% to 5% of a sample with about 180,000 clones, roughly 88% of them seen once. This clonotype was obtained from a woman aged 25 to 39 with acute or convalescent COVID-19. The sample comprised peripheral blood. This chain links TRBV28 with TRBJ2-2; the D is unclear. The chain's CDR3 is CASSSLTGELFF. Here the CDR3 DNA reads TGTGCCAGCAGTTCCCTAACCGGGGAGCTGTTTTTT.